These 22 T cell receptor beta chains share one sample of origin, sequenced in a study of blood T cell repertoires in COVID-19. Profiled with immunoSEQ multiplex PCR; TCRdb holds only in-frame clones, not every one. The data contain 150,000 to 200,000 clones, around 84% of them seen just once; the ten biggest clones take up approximately 6%. Sequencing was done on a sample of PBMCs or T cells enriched from blood (not recorded which). Every receptor here comes from a man in his forties who had recovered from COVID-19.

This clone has more than one count but fewer than ten. The J gene is TRBJ2-2, the V gene TRBV11-3, with 11 bases that match TRBD1. This CDR3 has 17 residues. Germline V gene data show CDR1 as SGHNT and CDR2 as YENEEA. V lost 4 bases, J lost 4 bases, and 8 bases stayed unmatched. In DNA form, the CDR3 reads TGTGCCAGCAGCTCAGGGTCCGGGACAGGGGGCACCGGGGAGCTGTTTTTT. As protein: CASSSGSGTGGTGELFF.

The chain links TRBV12-5 to TRBJ2-5; 7 bases align to TRBD2. The CDR3 is 13 residues long. Germline V gives CDR1 LGHNT, CDR2 FRNRAP. The junction had 9 bases not matched to a gene; V was cut back by 7 bases and J by 7 bases. CDR3: CASALGGTGTQYF. Written as DNA, the CDR3 is TGTGCTAGTGCCCTGGGGGGGACGGGGACCCAGTACTTC.

The chain employs TRBV5-8 and TRBJ2-5, with a possible D match to TRBD1 (6 bases). Germline CDR1 reads SGHTS; CDR2 reads YDEGEE. The CDR3 sequence is 15 residues long. V was pared by 4 bases and J by 5 bases, with 18 bases between. CDR3 sequence (DNA): TGTGCCAGCAGCCCGGGACAAGTAGGACGTGAGACCCAGTACTTC. This codes for CASSPGQVGRETQYF. The full variable domain, in which reference TRBV5-8 and TRBJ2-5 provide the parts outside the CDR3, is EAGVTQSPTHLIKTRGQQATLRCSPISGHTSVYWYQQALGLGLQFLLWYDEGEERNRGNFPPRFSGRQFPNYSSELNVNALELEDSALYLCASSPGQVGRETQYFGPGTRLLVL.

This chain joins TRBV18 and TRBJ1-5, with unresolved D. V shed 6 bases and J shed 6 bases, with 12 bases lying between them. The CDR3 is made up of 13 amino acids. CDR1 is KGHSH, CDR2 LQKENI, per germline. The CDR3 protein is CASSPTEGQPQHF. CDR3 sequence (DNA): TGTGCCAGCTCGCCAACGGAGGGTCAGCCCCAGCATTTT.

The chain joins TRBV24-1 to TRBJ2-3, with D tentatively TRBD2 (6 bases). V gave up 3 bases and J gave up 3 bases, with 9 bases separating them. The CDR3 has 14 residues. CDR1 KGHDR and CDR2 SFDVKD come from the germline V gene. The CDR3: CATSDAGSTDTQYF. CDR3 nucleotides: TGTGCCACCAGTGATGCGGGATCTACAGATACGCAGTATTTT.

The gene calls are TRBV5-6 and TRBJ1-1; D remains ambiguous. CDR3 length equals 13 residues. V was pared by 4 bases and J by 2 bases, with 9 bases between. The germline CDR1 and CDR2 sequences are SGHDT and YYEEEE. The CDR3 nucleotides are TGTGCCAGCAGCAATGGACTAAACACTGAAGCTTTCTTT. Translating it yields CASSNGLNTEAFF.

This rearrangement joins TRBV24-1 to TRBJ2-1; 10 bases are a match to TRBD1. The CDR3 totals 17 residues. Trimming removed 0 bases from V and 5 bases from J; junction bases left unmatched: 6. Germline loops: CDR1 KGHDR, CDR2 SFDVKD. The DNA of the CDR3 is TGTGCCACCAGTGATTTGCCGACAGGGGGCAGGGACAATGAGCAGTTCTTC. Translating gives CATSDLPTGGRDNEQFF.

V usage is TRBV29-1 and J usage is TRBJ2-5; TRBD1 is a possible D gene (6 bases). CDR3 length: 13 residues. Trimming stripped 6 bases from V and 3 bases from J, with 14 bases between. Per the germline V gene, CDR1 is SQVTM and CDR2 is ANQGSEA. CDR3 in DNA: TGCAGCGTCCTCTGGACAGACAAAGAGACCCAGTACTTC. This translates into CSVLWTDKETQYF.

The chain recombines TRBV12-2 with TRBJ1-1. TRBV12-2 corresponds to a pseudogene. The CDR3 covers 13 residues. The CDR3 spells CASRLPPDTEAFF. The CDR3 DNA reads as TGTGCAAGTCGTCTCCCCCCGGACACTGAAGCTTTCTTT.

A few counts support this clone. This chain links TRBV3-1 (or the pseudogene TRBV3-2) with TRBJ1-2; TRBD1 might be the D (5 bases). The germline V gene has CDR1 LGHDT and CDR2 YNNKEL (reference sequence). This CDR3 has 13 amino acids. Between the trimmed V and J ends, which lost 2 bases and 3 bases, there was a span of 7 bases. The CDR3 region has the DNA TGTGCCAGCAGCCAACGACAGTACTATGGCTACACCTTC. This gives the protein CASSQRQYYGYTF.

This clone was seen only a few times. This sequence joins TRBV24-1 and TRBJ2-5, with D hard to call. Germline V gives CDR1 KGHDR, CDR2 SFDVKD. V shed 1 base and J shed 11 bases, with 13 bases lying between them. The CDR3 length is 13 residues. CDR3 in DNA: TGTGCCACCAGTGATTTTGCTGGTCTAAGTCAGTACTTC. This encodes CATSDFAGLSQYF.

CDR3 protein: CASSRSPGQNYEQYF. CDR3 nucleotides: TGTGCCAGCAGCCGCTCCCCGGGACAGAACTACGAGCAGTACTTC. The chain uses TRBV6-6 and TRBJ2-7, with TRBD1 matching 7 bases. Losses at the gene ends were 6 bases for V and 3 bases for J; bases not matched to a gene: 11. This CDR3 has 15 residues. CDR1 is MNHNY and CDR2 is SVGAGI in the germline V gene (reference sequence).

J is TRBJ1-6 and V is TRBV6-5; tentatively, D is TRBD1 (6 bases). This CDR3 is built from 15 residues. Trimming removed 6 bases at V and 8 bases at J, with 17 bases between. CDR1 and CDR2 from the germline V gene are MNHEY and SVGAGI. For the CDR3, the DNA is TGTGCCAGCAGCCCGCGCGAAGGGGGACATTCACCCCTCCACTTT. Translating it yields CASSPREGGHSPLHF.

The chain carries TRBV30 and TRBJ1-4, with a weak D call TRBD1 (5 bases). V dropped 4 bases and J dropped 8 bases, with 14 bases sitting between them. Germline-derived CDR1 and CDR2 are GTSNPN and SVGIG (reference sequence). The length of the CDR3 is 13 residues. The CDR3 loop reads CAWKGRGTEKLFF. The CDR3 bases are TGTGCCTGGAAAGGGAGGGGTACGGAAAAACTGTTTTTT.

The chain links TRBV19 to TRBJ2-1, with D hard to call. V was clipped by 2 bases and J by 7 bases, with 9 bases between them. The CDR3 extends over 13 amino acids. Germline loops: CDR1 LNHDA, CDR2 SQIVND (reference sequence). The CDR3 region is CASSISLRNEQFF. DNA for the CDR3: TGTGCCAGTAGTATAAGTTTGAGGAATGAGCAGTTCTTC.

CDR3 nucleotide sequence: TGTGCCAGCAGGGTAGCGGGGGCTATCTACAATGAGCAGTTCTTC. Translating it yields CASRVAGAIYNEQFF. V is TRBV7-2 and J is TRBJ2-1, with TRBD2 matching 9 bases. Germline V gene lookup returns CDR1 SGHTA and CDR2 FQGNSA. Trimming at V came to 6 bases and at J to 3 bases, leaving 6 bases not matched to a gene. CDR3 length equals 15 residues.

The chain recombines TRBV9 with TRBJ1-2; no firm D call. This CDR3 comprises 15 residues. Germline V gene sequence: CDR1 SGDLS, CDR2 YYNGEE. The V end was cut by 6 bases, the J end by 2 bases, with 17 bases between. CDR3: CASTETGSDNYGYTF. The CDR3 coding sequence is TGTGCCAGCACCGAGACGGGGTCAGACAACTATGGCTACACCTTC.

The chain combines TRBV9 with TRBJ2-1; D may be TRBD2 (5 bases). V was trimmed by 0 bases and J by 2 bases, leaving 9 bases between them. This CDR3 is 15 amino acids long. CDR1 is SGDLS, CDR2 YYNGEE, per germline. DNA for the CDR3: TGTGCCAGCAGCGTAGTGAGCGGCACCTACAATGAGCAGTTCTTC. It yields the protein CASSVVSGTYNEQFF.

V and J are TRBV19 and TRBJ1-1; D gene ambiguous. V was pared by 4 bases and J by 1 base, with 16 bases between. Germline lookup yields CDR1 LNHDA and CDR2 SQIVND (reference sequence). The CDR3 consists of 16 residues. The CDR3 bases are TGTGCCAGTAGTACCCCTCTGGGAGGTCAGAACACTGAAGCTTTCTTT. It encodes CASSTPLGGQNTEAFF.

The chain employs TRBV13 and TRBJ2-4; 9 bases match TRBD1. The CDR3 has 16 amino acids. Germline trimming cut 5 bases from V and 2 bases from J; bases unmatched to any gene: 7. CDR1 is PRHDT and CDR2 is FYEKMQ in the germline V gene (reference sequence). CDR3: CASSIRTGVSKNIQYF. CDR3 nucleotides: TGTGCCAGCAGCATCCGGACAGGGGTCTCCAAAAACATTCAGTACTTC.

V usage is TRBV27 and J usage is TRBJ2-5; 7 positions agree with TRBD2. CDR1 and CDR2 from the germline V gene are MNHEY and SMNVEV (reference sequence). This CDR3 region has 13 residues. V was pared by 4 bases and J by 5 bases, with 4 bases of the junction left unmatched. The CDR3 DNA is TGTGCCAGCAGTTGGGGGGGGAGGGAGACCCAGTACTTC. Its protein product is CASSWGGRETQYF.

The rearrangement links TRBV19 to TRBJ2-3; 9 nucleotides match TRBD2. The ends lost 1 base at V and 8 bases at J; junction bases unmatched: 10. Germline V gene sequence: CDR1 LNHDA, CDR2 SQIVND (reference sequence). This CDR3 is built from 16 residues. The CDR3 reads CASSIGASGDKGTQYF. The CDR3 DNA reads as TGTGCCAGTAGTATAGGTGCTAGCGGGGACAAAGGTACGCAGTATTTT.